This entry lists 27 T cell receptor beta chains sequenced from one sample in a study of Tregs in tolerant kidney transplant recipients. Libraries were prepared by immunoSEQ multiplex PCR; TCRdb keeps only in-frame clonotypes and omits some of them. This sample has some 64,000 clones, with roughly 98% found just once. This sample comprised Tregs from blood, obtained before the transplant. These receptors all come from a human donor who received a combined kidney and bone marrow transplant.

V usage is TRBV7-9 and J usage is TRBJ2-1, with a weak D call TRBD2 (6 bases). This CDR3 spans 17 amino acids. The V gene lost 5 bases and the J gene lost 2 bases, with 19 bases spanning the gap. CDR1 and CDR2 from the germline V gene are SEHNR and FQNEAQ (reference sequence). CDR3: CASSPGGRPGPYNEQFF. The CDR3 region has the DNA TGTGCCAGCAGCCCCGGGGGTAGGCCGGGGCCCTACAATGAGCAGTTCTTC.

This chain joins TRBV7-9 and TRBJ2-7; D is undetermined. V lost 5 bases to trimming and J lost 4 bases, with 9 bases between them. CDR1 is SEHNR and CDR2 is FQNEAQ in the germline V gene (reference sequence). The CDR3 is 12 amino acids. The chain's CDR3 is CASSLGWYEQYF. The DNA of the CDR3 is TGTGCCAGCAGCCTTGGCTGGTACGAGCAGTACTTC.

V gene TRBV5-6 combines with J gene TRBJ2-1, with TRBD2 matching over 9 bases. The CDR3 consists of 15 residues. With 4 bases clipped from V and 10 bases from J, the junction kept 12 bases outside the gene matches. Looked up from germline, CDR1 is SGHDT and CDR2 is YYEEEE. CDR3 nucleotide sequence: TGTGCCAGCAGCCCCAGGGGCGGGGGGGCTTGGGAGCAGTTCTTC. It encodes CASSPRGGGAWEQFF.

V usage is TRBV21-1 and J usage is TRBJ2-7; TRBD1 is taken as the D call from the table, unchecked against the DNA. TRBV21-1 is shown as a pseudogene. This CDR3 has 14 residues. This CDR3 is CASSKRDRGSEQYF. The CDR3 nucleotides read TGTGCCAGCAGCAAAAGGGACAGGGGATCCGAGCAGTACTTC.

This chain uses TRBV7-2 with TRBJ2-7, with 10 bases fitting TRBD2. V shed 1 base and J 7 bases; nucleotides not matched to a gene: 7. This CDR3 has 15 residues. The germline gives CDR1 SGHTA, CDR2 FQGNSA. The chain's CDR3 is CASSLEAGGPREQYF. The CDR3 coding sequence is TGTGCCAGCAGCTTAGAAGCGGGGGGGCCACGAGAGCAGTACTTC.

The chain couples TRBV19 to TRBJ2-7; 7 bases fit TRBD1. Germline values: CDR1 LNHDA, CDR2 SQIVND (reference sequence). CDR3 length equals 14 residues. Germline trimming cut 5 bases from V and 1 base from J; bases unmatched to any gene: 5. The CDR3 region has the DNA TGTGCCAGTAGTGAAAGGACAGGTTCCTACGAGCAGTACTTC. Residues: CASSERTGSYEQYF.

The chain joins TRBV30 to TRBJ2-7; 7 bases are shared with TRBD2. With V trimmed by 3 bases and J by 1 base, 0 bases remained unmatched. Germline CDR1 and CDR2: GTSNPN and SVGIG (reference sequence). The CDR3 extends over 12 amino acids. The CDR3 coding sequence is TGTGCCTGGAGCGGGGGGTCCTACGAGCAGTACTTC. It specifies CAWSGGSYEQYF. The full variable domain, in which reference TRBV30 and TRBJ2-7 provide the parts outside the CDR3, is SQTIHQWPATLVQPVGSPLSLECTVEGTSNPNLYWYRQAAGRGLQLLFYSVGIGQISSEVPQNLSASRPQDRQFILSSKKLLLSDSGFYLCAWSGGSYEQYFGPGTRLTVT.

The rearrangement joins TRBV27 to TRBJ2-1, with 10 nucleotides matching TRBD2. Germline CDR1 is MNHEY and CDR2 is SMNVEV (reference sequence). Trimming cost V 2 bases and J 11 bases; bases outside gene matches: 3. The length of the CDR3 is 13 residues. The CDR3 loop reads CASSLILAGQQFF. For the CDR3, the DNA is TGTGCCAGCAGTTTAATACTAGCGGGACAGCAGTTCTTC.

This chain links TRBV28 with TRBJ1-1; 7 bases align to TRBD1. V shed 7 bases and J 1 base; nucleotides not matched to a gene: 24. The CDR3 length is 20 residues. Germline CDR1 is MDHEN and CDR2 is SYDVKM. CDR3 amino acids: CASITPTGPGSPGANTEAFF. The CDR3 nucleotides read TGTGCCAGCATCACCCCGACAGGGCCAGGGTCCCCTGGGGCGAACACTGAAGCTTTCTTT.

The genes are TRBV27 and TRBJ2-7, with D maybe TRBD2 (6 bases). Germline V gene sequence: CDR1 MNHEY, CDR2 SMNVEV (reference sequence). V was shortened by 3 bases and J by 4 bases, with 10 bases between the two germline ends. The CDR3 runs to 13 residues. The CDR3: CASSLGGGYEQYF. CDR3 sequence (DNA): TGTGCCAGCAGTTTGGGTGGAGGGTACGAGCAGTACTTC.

The chain combines TRBV7-8 with TRBJ1-2; the match to TRBD1 covers 7 bases. J was trimmed by 3 bases and V by 5 bases; bases with no gene match: 12. Germline values: CDR1 SGHVS, CDR2 FQNEAQ. This CDR3 is 16 amino acids long. This CDR3 reads CASSPSRTGWDYGYTF. CDR3 DNA: TGTGCCAGCAGCCCCAGCCGGACAGGTTGGGACTATGGCTACACCTTC.

The genes are TRBV7-2 and TRBJ2-7; D is undetermined. The germline V and J ends were trimmed by 5 bases and 4 bases, with 9 bases remaining between them. In germline, CDR1 is SGHTA, CDR2 FQGNSA. This CDR3 comprises 12 residues. CDR3 protein: CASSKTDYEQYF. CDR3 DNA sequence: TGTGCCAGCAGCAAGACTGATTACGAGCAGTACTTC.

This sequence joins TRBV19 and TRBJ1-2; TRBD1 matches at 9 bases. This CDR3 region has 15 residues. Trimming removed 6 bases from V and 4 bases from J; junction bases left unmatched: 9. Germline V gene data show CDR1 as LNHDA and CDR2 as SQIVND (reference sequence). DNA for the CDR3: TGTGCCAGTAGGGGGACAGGGATTGACGGCTATGGCTACACCTTC. Residues: CASRGTGIDGYGYTF.

The chain uses TRBV7-9 and TRBJ1-2; 10 bases map to TRBD1. The V and J ends lost 4 bases and 4 bases, in that order; junction bases with no gene match: 6. Germline V gives CDR1 SEHNR, CDR2 FQNEAQ (reference sequence). The CDR3 extends over 15 amino acids. This chain's CDR3 is CASSSTGTGAYGYTF. The CDR3 bases are TGTGCCAGCAGCTCCACCGGGACAGGGGCCTATGGCTACACCTTC.

The chain carries TRBV7-2 and TRBJ1-2; weak D call: TRBD1 (5 bases). The V end lost 0 bases, the J end lost 3 bases, and 11 bases lay between the germline ends. Germline assignment: CDR1 SGHTA and CDR2 FQGNSA. The CDR3 spans 15 residues. This CDR3 reads CASSLAAGPDYGYTF. DNA for the CDR3: TGTGCCAGCAGCTTAGCGGCGGGGCCCGACTATGGCTACACCTTC.

The chain is built from TRBV19 and TRBJ1-2, with 9 bases fitting TRBD1. J gave up 8 bases and V 7 bases, and 5 bases lay outside the gene matches. This CDR3 region has 12 residues. CDR1 LNHDA and CDR2 SQIVND come from the germline V gene (reference sequence). This CDR3 is CASTGTGLGYTF. CDR3 bases: TGTGCCAGTACCGGGACAGGGCTAGGCTACACCTTC.

V gene TRBV12-5 combines with J gene TRBJ1-2; 7 bases agree with TRBD1. The CDR3 is 15 residues long. V dropped 6 bases and J dropped 5; count of bases not matched to a gene: 12. Germline CDR1 is LGHNT and CDR2 is FRNRAP. CDR3 sequence reads: CASGEPGQRLYGYTF. The CDR3 DNA sequence: TGTGCTAGTGGCGAACCGGGACAGAGACTGTATGGCTACACCTTC.

This chain joins TRBV9 and TRBJ1-2; no reliable D call. V was clipped by 4 bases and J by 4 bases, with 20 bases between them. This CDR3 comprises 16 residues. Germline V CDR1 and CDR2: SGDLS, YYNGEE. As DNA, the CDR3 is TGTGCCAGCAGCTCCCCGGACTGGGGAGGAATCTATGGCTACACCTTC. Protein sequence: CASSSPDWGGIYGYTF. Together with reference TRBV9 and TRBJ1-2, the CDR3 gives the full variable domain: DSGVTQTPKHLITATGQRVTLRCSPRSGDLSVYWYQQSLDQGLQFLIQYYNGEERAKGNILERFSAQQFPDLHSELNLSSLELGDSALYFCASSSPDWGGIYGYTFGSGTRLTVV.

The genes are TRBV5-4 and TRBJ2-1; possibly TRBD1 for D (6 bases). Germline V gene data show CDR1 as SGHNT and CDR2 as YYREEE (reference sequence). V lost 4 bases and J lost 3, with 17 bases in between. This CDR3 is 16 amino acids long. CDR3 amino acids: CASSLVGGWGYNEQFF. In nucleotides, the CDR3 is TGTGCCAGCAGCCTGGTAGGGGGATGGGGCTACAATGAGCAGTTCTTC.

The DNA for the CDR3 is TGTGCCAGCAGCCAAGGACAGGGCGCAACTAATGAAAAACTGTTTTTT. It encodes CASSQGQGATNEKLFF. The chain links TRBV4-2 to TRBJ1-4, with 7 bases lining up with TRBD1. V was pared by 1 base and J by 0 bases, with 2 bases of the junction left unmatched. The CDR3 is made up of 16 amino acids. The germline V gene has CDR1 LGHNA and CDR2 YNFKEQ.

Notes on this clone: A read error may account for a junction end that differs from germline. The chain links TRBV5-1 to TRBJ2-7, with 13 bases aligning to TRBD2. The CDR3 has 15 amino acids. Germline-derived CDR1 and CDR2 are SGHRS and YFSETQ. CDR3 residues: CASSNHPGTSGEQYF. DNA for the CDR3: TGCGCCAGCAGCAACCACCCCGGGACTAGCGGGGAGCAATACTTC.

V usage is TRBV29-1 and J usage is TRBJ1-4, with a weak D call TRBD1 (5 bases). Trimming cost V 1 base and J 5 bases, with 8 bases left between them. The CDR3 covers 13 residues. Germline-derived CDR1 and CDR2 are SQVTM and ANQGSEA. The CDR3 spells CSVEGQPNEKLFF. The CDR3 nucleotides read TGCAGCGTTGAAGGACAGCCAAATGAAAAACTGTTTTTT.

The CDR3 loop reads CASSPGAGVGEQYF. The CDR3 DNA reads TGTGCCAGCAGTCCGGGGGCGGGAGTCGGTGAGCAGTACTTC. The V and J genes are TRBV27 and TRBJ2-7; maybe TRBD2 (7 bases). Per the germline V gene, CDR1 is MNHEY and CDR2 is SMNVEV (reference sequence). V lost 5 bases, J lost 7 bases, and 18 bases lay in between. The CDR3 extends over 14 amino acids.

The chain carries TRBV18 and TRBJ2-3, with 8 bases lining up with TRBD1. The V gene end was trimmed by 2 bases and the J gene end by 0 bases; junction bases not matched to a gene: 7. In germline, CDR1 is KGHSH, CDR2 LQKENI. The CDR3 totals 17 residues. CDR3 protein: CASSPGNRGYSTDTQYF. The CDR3 bases are TGTGCCAGCTCACCAGGGAACAGGGGGTATAGCACAGATACGCAGTATTTT.

The chain is built from TRBV11-2 and TRBJ1-1, with D tentatively TRBD1 (5 bases). The V end lost 3 bases, the J end lost 12 bases, and 20 bases lay between the germline ends. CDR1 and CDR2 from the germline V gene are SGHAT and FQNNGV. The CDR3 has 14 amino acids. The CDR3 DNA follows: TGTGCCAGCAGCTTCCGACGGGGGAGCGGTGGATCTTTCTTT. This codes for CASSFRRGSGGSFF. The full variable domain, with the rest looked up from reference TRBV11-2 and TRBJ1-1, is EAGVAQSPRYKIIEKRQSVAFWCNPISGHATLYWYQQILGQGPKLLIQFQNNGVVDDSQLPKDRFSAERLKGVDSTLKIQPAKLEDSAVYLCASSFRRGSGGSFFGQGTRLTVV.

The chain recombines TRBV7-2 with TRBJ2-5; 9 bases fit TRBD2. After removal of 1 base from V and 10 bases from J, the junction contained 10 bases not matched to a gene. Germline CDR1 and CDR2: SGHTA and FQGNSA. The CDR3 runs 15 residues. The CDR3 sequence: CASSLDSGGPAYQYF. The CDR3 region has the DNA TGTGCCAGCAGCTTAGACAGCGGGGGGCCCGCTTACCAGTACTTC. Filled out from reference TRBV7-2 and TRBJ2-5, the complete variable domain reads GAGVSQSPSNKVTEKGKDVELRCDPISGHTALYWYRQSLGQGLEFLIYFQGNSAPDKSGLPSDRFSAERTGGSVSTLTIQRTQQEDSAVYLCASSLDSGGPAYQYFGPGTRLLVL.

This chain uses TRBV4-2 with TRBJ1-6; TRBD1 matches 9 bases. Germline lookup yields CDR1 LGHNA and CDR2 YNFKEQ. CDR3 size: 16 residues. V lost 4 bases, J lost 6 bases, and 7 bases stayed unmatched. The CDR3 sequence: CASSPMGDRVNSPLHF. The DNA for the CDR3 is TGTGCCAGCAGCCCCATGGGGGACAGGGTTAATTCACCCCTCCACTTT.